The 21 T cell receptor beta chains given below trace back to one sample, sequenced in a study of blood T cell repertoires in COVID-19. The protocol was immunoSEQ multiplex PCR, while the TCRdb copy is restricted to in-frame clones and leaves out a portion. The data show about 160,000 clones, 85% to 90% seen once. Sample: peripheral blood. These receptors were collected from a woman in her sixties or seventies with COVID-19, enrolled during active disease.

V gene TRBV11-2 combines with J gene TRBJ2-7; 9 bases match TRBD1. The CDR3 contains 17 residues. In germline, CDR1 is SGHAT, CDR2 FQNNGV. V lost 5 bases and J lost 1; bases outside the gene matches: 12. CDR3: CASSPRGWDRVSYEQYF. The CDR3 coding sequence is TGTGCCAGCAGCCCCCGTGGCTGGGACAGGGTTTCCTACGAGCAGTACTTC.

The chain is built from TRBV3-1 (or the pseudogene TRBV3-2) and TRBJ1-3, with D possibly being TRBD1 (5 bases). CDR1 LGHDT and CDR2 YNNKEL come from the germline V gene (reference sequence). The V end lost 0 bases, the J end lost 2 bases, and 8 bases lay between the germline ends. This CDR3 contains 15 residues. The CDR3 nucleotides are TGTGCCAGCAGCCAAGAAGGCAGGGCTGGAAACACCATATATTTT. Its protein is CASSQEGRAGNTIYF.

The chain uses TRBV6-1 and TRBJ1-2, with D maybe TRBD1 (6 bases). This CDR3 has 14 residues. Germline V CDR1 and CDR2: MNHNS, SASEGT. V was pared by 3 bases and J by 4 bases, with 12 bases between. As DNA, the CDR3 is TGTGCCAGCAGTGAGGGACATGCTGTCTATGGCTACACCTTC. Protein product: CASSEGHAVYGYTF.

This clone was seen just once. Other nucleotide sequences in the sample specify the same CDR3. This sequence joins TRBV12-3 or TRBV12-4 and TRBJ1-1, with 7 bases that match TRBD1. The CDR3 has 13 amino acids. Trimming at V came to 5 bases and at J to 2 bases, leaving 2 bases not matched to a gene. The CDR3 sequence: CASSRQGNTEAFF. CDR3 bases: TGTGCCAGCAGTAGACAGGGTAACACTGAAGCTTTCTTT.

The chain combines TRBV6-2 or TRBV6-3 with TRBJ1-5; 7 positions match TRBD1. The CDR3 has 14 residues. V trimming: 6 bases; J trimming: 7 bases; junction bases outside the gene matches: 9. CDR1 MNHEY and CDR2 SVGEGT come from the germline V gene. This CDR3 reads CASSLDRDFQPQHF. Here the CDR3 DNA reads TGTGCCAGCAGCTTAGACAGGGATTTCCAGCCCCAGCATTTT.

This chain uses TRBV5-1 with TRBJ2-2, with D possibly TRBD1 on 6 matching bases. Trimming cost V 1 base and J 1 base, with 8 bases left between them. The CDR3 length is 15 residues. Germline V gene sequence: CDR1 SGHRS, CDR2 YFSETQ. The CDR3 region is CASSLQQGNTGELFF. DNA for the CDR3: TGCGCCAGCAGCTTGCAACAGGGGAACACCGGGGAGCTGTTTTTT.

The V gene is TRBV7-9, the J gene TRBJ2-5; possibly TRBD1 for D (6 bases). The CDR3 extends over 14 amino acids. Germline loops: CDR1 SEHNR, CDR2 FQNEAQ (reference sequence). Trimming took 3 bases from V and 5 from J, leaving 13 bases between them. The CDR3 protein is CASSFGGGRETQYF. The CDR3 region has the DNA TGTGCCAGCAGCTTTGGTGGGGGCAGGGAGACCCAGTACTTC. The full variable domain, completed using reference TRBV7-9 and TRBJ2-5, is DTGVSQNPRHKITKRGQNVTFRCDPISEHNRLYWYRQTLGQGPEFLTYFQNEAQLEKSRLLSDRFSAERPKGSFSTLEIQRTEQGDSAMYLCASSFGGGRETQYFGPGTRLLVL.

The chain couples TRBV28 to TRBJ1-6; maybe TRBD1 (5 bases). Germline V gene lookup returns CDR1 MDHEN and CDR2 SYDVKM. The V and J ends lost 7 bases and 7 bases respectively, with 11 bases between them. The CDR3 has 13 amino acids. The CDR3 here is CASMAGGNSPLHF. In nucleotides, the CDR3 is TGTGCCAGCATGGCGGGGGGAAATTCACCCCTCCACTTT.

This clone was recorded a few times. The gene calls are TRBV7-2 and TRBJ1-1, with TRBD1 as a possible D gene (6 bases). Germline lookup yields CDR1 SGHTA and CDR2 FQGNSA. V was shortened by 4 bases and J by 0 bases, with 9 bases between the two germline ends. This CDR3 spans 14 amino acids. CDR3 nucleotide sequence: TGTGCCAGCAGCTACGGGACACTGAACACTGAAGCTTTCTTT. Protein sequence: CASSYGTLNTEAFF.

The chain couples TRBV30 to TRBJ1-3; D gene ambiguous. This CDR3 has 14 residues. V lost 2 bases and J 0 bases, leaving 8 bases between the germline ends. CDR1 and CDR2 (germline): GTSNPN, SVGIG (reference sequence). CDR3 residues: CAWSLQSSGNTIYF. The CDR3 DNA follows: TGTGCCTGGAGTCTACAGAGCTCTGGAAACACCATATATTTT.

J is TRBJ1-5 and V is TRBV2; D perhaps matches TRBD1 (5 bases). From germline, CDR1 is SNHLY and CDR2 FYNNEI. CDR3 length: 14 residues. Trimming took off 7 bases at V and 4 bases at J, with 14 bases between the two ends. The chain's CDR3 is CASTAGRLNQPQHF. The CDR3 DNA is TGTGCCAGCACCGCGGGGCGCTTGAATCAGCCCCAGCATTTT. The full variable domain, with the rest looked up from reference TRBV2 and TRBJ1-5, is EPEVTQTPSHQVTQMGQEVILRCVPISNHLYFYWYRQILGQKVEFLVSFYNNEISEKSEIFDDQFSVERPDGSNFTLKIRSTKLEDSAMYFCASTAGRLNQPQHFGDGTRLSIL.

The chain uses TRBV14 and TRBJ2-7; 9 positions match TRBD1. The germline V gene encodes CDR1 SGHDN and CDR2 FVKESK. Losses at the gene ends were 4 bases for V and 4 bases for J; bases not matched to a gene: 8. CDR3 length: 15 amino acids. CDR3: CASSLRDRAEYEQYF. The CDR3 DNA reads TGTGCCAGCAGCCTCCGGGACAGGGCGGAATACGAGCAGTACTTC.

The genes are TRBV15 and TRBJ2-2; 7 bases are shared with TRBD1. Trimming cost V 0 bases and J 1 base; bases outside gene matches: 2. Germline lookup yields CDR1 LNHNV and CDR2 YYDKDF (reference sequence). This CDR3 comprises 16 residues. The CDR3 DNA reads TGTGCCACCAGCAGAGAACGACAGGGGAACACCGGGGAGCTGTTTTTT. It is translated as CATSRERQGNTGELFF.

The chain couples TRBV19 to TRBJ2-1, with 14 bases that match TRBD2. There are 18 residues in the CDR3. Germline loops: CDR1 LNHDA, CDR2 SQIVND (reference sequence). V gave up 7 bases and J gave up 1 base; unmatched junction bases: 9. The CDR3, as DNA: TGTGCCAGTACTCTCGGGACTAGCGGGGGTCCATCCTACAATGAGCAGTTCTTC. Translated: CASTLGTSGGPSYNEQFF.

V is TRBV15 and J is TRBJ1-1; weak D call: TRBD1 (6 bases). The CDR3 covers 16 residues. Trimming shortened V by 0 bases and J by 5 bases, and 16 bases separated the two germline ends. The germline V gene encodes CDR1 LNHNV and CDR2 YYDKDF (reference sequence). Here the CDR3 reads CATSREWAGEGTEAFF. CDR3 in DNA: TGTGCCACCAGCAGAGAGTGGGCAGGGGAGGGAACTGAAGCTTTCTTT.

As DNA, the CDR3 is TGTGCCAGCAGTCCCCCTGGACAGGGAACTACTCTCTATGGCTACACCTTC. It specifies CASSPPGQGTTLYGYTF. This chain uses TRBV28 with TRBJ1-2, with 8 nucleotides matching TRBD1. Germline-derived CDR1 and CDR2 are MDHEN and SYDVKM. With V trimmed by 5 bases and J by 4 bases, 15 bases remained unmatched. The CDR3 runs to 17 residues.

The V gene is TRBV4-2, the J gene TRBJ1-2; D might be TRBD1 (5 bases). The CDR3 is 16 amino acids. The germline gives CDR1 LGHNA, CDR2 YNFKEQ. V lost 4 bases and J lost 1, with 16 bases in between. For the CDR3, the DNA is TGTGCCAGCAGCCCCATCGGGACGGGAGATAACTATGGCTACACCTTC. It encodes CASSPIGTGDNYGYTF.

The CDR3 coding sequence is TGTGCCTCCCGGGGAAGCTACGAGCAGTACTTC. This gives the protein CASRGSYEQYF. The chain couples TRBV7-9 to TRBJ2-7; D might be TRBD2 (5 bases). The CDR3 sequence is 11 residues long. The V end lost 11 bases, the J end lost 3 bases, and 11 bases lay between the germline ends. Germline CDR1 SEHNR, CDR2 FQNEAQ (reference sequence).

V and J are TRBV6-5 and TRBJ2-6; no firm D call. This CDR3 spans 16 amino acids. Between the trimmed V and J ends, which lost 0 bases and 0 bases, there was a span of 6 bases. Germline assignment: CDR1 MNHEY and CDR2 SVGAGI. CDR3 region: CASSYSVSSGANVLTF. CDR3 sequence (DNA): TGTGCCAGCAGTTACTCGGTCAGCTCTGGGGCCAACGTCCTGACTTTC.

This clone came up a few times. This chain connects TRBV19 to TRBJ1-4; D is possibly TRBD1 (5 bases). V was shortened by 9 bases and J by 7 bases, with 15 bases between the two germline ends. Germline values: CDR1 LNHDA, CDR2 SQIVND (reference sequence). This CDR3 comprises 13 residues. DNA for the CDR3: TGTGCCAGCAACAGGTTAGGGGCTGAAAAACTGTTTTTT. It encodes CASNRLGAEKLFF.

The CDR3 protein is CASSTGQGANTGELFF. The CDR3 DNA reads TGTGCCAGCAGCACGGGACAGGGCGCGAACACCGGGGAGCTGTTTTTT. The chain carries TRBV7-9 and TRBJ2-2; 9 bases match TRBD1. Trimming at V came to 5 bases and at J to 0 bases, leaving 4 bases not matched to a gene. Germline loops: CDR1 SEHNR, CDR2 FQNEAQ (reference sequence). CDR3 length equals 16 residues.